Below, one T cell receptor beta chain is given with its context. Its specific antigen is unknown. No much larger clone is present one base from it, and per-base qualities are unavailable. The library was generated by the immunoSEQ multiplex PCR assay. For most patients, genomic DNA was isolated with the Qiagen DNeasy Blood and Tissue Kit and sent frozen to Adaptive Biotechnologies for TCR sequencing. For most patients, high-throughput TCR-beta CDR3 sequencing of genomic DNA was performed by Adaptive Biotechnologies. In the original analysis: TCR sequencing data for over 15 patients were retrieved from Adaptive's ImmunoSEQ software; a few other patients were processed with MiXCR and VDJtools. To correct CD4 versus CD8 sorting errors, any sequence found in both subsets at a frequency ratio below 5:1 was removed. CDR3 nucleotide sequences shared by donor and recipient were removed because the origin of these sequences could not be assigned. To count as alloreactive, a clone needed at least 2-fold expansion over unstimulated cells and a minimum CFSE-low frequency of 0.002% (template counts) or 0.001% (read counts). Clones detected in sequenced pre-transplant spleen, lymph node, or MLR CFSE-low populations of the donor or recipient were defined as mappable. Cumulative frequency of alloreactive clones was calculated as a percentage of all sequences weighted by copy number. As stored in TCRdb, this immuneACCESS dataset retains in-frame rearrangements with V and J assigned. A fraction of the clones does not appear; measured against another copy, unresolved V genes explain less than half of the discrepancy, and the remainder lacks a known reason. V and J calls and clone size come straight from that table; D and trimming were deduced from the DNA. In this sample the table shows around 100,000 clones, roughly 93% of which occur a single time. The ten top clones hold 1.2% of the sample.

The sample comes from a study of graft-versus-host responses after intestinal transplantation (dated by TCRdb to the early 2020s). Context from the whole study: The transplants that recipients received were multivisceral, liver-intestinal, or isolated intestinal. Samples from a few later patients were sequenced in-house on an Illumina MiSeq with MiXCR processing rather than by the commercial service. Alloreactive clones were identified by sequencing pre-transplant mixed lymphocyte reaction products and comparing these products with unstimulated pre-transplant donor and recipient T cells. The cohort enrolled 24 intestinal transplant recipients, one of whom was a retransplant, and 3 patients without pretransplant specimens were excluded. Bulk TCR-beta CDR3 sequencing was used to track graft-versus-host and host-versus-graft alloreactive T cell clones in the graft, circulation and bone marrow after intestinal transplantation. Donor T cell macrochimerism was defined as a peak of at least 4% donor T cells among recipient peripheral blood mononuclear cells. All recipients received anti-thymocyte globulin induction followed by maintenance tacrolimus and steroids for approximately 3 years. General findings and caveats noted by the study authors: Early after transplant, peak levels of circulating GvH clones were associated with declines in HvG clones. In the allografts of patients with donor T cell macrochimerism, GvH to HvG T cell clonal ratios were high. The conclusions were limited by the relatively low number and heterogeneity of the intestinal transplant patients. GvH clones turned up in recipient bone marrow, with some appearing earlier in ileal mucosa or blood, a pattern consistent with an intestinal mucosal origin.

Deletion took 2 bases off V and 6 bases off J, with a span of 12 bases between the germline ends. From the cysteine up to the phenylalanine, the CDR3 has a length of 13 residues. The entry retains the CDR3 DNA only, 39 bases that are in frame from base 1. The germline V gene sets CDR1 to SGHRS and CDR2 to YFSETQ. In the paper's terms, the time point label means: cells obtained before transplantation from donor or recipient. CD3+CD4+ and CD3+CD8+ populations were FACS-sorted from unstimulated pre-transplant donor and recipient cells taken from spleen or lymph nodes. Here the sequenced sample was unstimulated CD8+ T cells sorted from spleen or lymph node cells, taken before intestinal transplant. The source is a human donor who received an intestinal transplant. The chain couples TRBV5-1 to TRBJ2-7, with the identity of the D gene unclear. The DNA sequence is TGCGCCAGCAGCTTCGAGTCCAACCTCGAGCAGTACTTC. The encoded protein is CASSFESNLEQYF.